This TCR beta chain emerged from a study of vaccination and CD4 T cells after COVID-19. The CDR3 is 14 amino acids. V gave up 7 bases and J gave up 3 bases, with 13 bases separating them. In germline, CDR1 is SGHTA, CDR2 FQGNSA. In this sample, this clonotype turned up a few times. What it binds is not known. Cultured CD4+ T cells had their DNA profiled by the Oncomine TCR Beta short-read assay. TCRdb re-called the PCR reads through MiXCR, storing one row per CDR3 protein. Among roughly 15,000 distinct CDR3 sequences listed, roughly 51% were seen once. Specified treatment: roughly 10-day PBMC culture with coronavirus spike peptide pools or control peptides (ViraFEST assay).

Sequenced sample: CD4+ T cells from blood, cultured in vitro. The TCR was taken from a human donor who had recovered from COVID-19. This chain links TRBV7-2 with TRBJ1-5; possibly TRBD1 for D (5 bases). CDR3 protein: CASTLGGANQPQHF. The CDR3 region has the DNA TGTGCCAGCACCCTCGGAGGGGCCAATCAGCCCCAGCATTTT.